Listed below are T cell receptor beta chains from one sample, sequenced in a study of metastatic and nonmetastatic thyroid tumors. TCRdb ran MiXCR on the PCR reads. The table records tens of thousands of clones, 16% of them present only once. The sample consisted of blood. The receptors were gathered from a female donor with papillary thyroid cancer or a benign thyroid nodule (not recorded which). Some clones in this sample may be carry-over from other donors' samples. Both conserved end residues are part of each CDR3. D genes are given only for firm matches. For some rows the clone size is stated as once, few or many, or as a class when expanded; others skip it.

D gene	clone size	J gene	V gene	CDR3 DNA	CDR3 protein
-	-	TRBJ1-2	TRBV6-1	TGTGCCAGCAGTGAAGCTCTTGGGGGGGGCTATGGCTACACCTTC	CASSEALGGGYGYTF
-	many	TRBJ2-5	TRBV5-1	TGCGCCAGCAGCCACGGGGGAGAGACCCAGTACTTC	CASSHGGETQYF
-	-	TRBJ1-5	TRBV10-1	TGCGCCAGCAACTCGAAGGTCGAAGGTCTTGCGGCGCAGCCCCAGCATTTT	CASNSKVEGLAAQPQHF
-	-	TRBJ2-3	TRBV28	TGTGCCAGCAATCCCCCCTGGGGTAGCGGGCAGGGGACAGATACGCAGTATTTT	CASNPPWGSGQGTDTQYF
-	-	TRBJ2-4	TRBV18	TGTGCCAGCTCACCGGGATCGCTAGCCAAAAACATTCAGTACTTC	CASSPGSLAKNIQYF
TRBD2	-	TRBJ2-1	TRBV6-2/TRBV6-3	TGTGCCAGCAGTTACGGGACTAGCGGGGATGAGTTCTTC	CASSYGTSGDEFF
TRBD1	few	TRBJ1-6	TRBV18	TGTGCCAGCTCCCTAGCGACCGGGACAGGGGACGTCTATAATTCACCCCTCCACTTT	CASSLATGTGDVYNSPLHF
-	few	TRBJ2-7	TRBV20-1	TGCAGTGCTAGACACTACGAGCAGTACTTC	CSARHYEQYF
-	-	TRBJ2-6	TRBV6-1	TGTGCCAGCAGTGACCGTGTCTCTGGGGCCAACGTCCTGACTTTC	CASSDRVSGANVLTF
-	many	TRBJ2-7	TRBV5-1	TGCGCCAGCAGCTTGCTTTCCGAAAGGGACGAGCAGTACTTC	CASSLLSERDEQYF
-	few	TRBJ2-1	TRBV5-1	TGCGCCAGCAGCCCCGGCCCCTACAATGAGCAGTTCTTC	CASSPGPYNEQFF
TRBD2	many	TRBJ2-3	TRBV10-1	TGCGCCAGCAGTGGCGGGGGTCCCGGAGATACGCAGTATTTT	CASSGGGPGDTQYF
-	-	TRBJ1-2	TRBV5-1	TGCGCCAGCAGCGACGGGGACTGTAACTATGGCTACACCTTC	CASSDGDCNYGYTF
TRBD1	many	TRBJ2-2	TRBV11-3	TGTGCCAGCAGCCCTGGGACAGGGGGTTTCGGCGGGGAGCTGTTTTTT	CASSPGTGGFGGELFF
-	few	TRBJ1-2	TRBV19	TGTGCCAGTAGCCCGGGACCCTATGGCTACACCTTC	CASSPGPYGYTF
TRBD1	many	TRBJ1-4	TRBV15	TGTGCCACCAGCAGGGACAGGGGTCGAGAAAAACTGTTTTTT	CATSRDRGREKLFF
-	-	TRBJ2-7	TRBV30	TGTGCCTGGAGTGTCAACTCCTACGAGCAGTACTTC	CAWSVNSYEQYF
TRBD1	medium-sized	TRBJ2-2	TRBV6-4	TGTGCCAGCAGTGACGGGACAGGGACGAACACCGGGGAGCTGTTTTTT	CASSDGTGTNTGELFF
-	many	TRBJ2-3	TRBV29-1	TGCAGCGTTGAATACCAGGGTGGAGATACGCAGTATTTT	CSVEYQGGDTQYF
-	-	TRBJ2-7	TRBV6-1	TGTGCCAGTATGGGGGGAATTAATTACTACGAGCAGTACTTC	CASMGGINYYEQYF
-	many	TRBJ2-1	TRBV20-1	TGCAGTGCTAGAGATGTGATTAGCGCAACAATCTACAATGAGCAGTTCTTC	CSARDVISATIYNEQFF
TRBD1	many	TRBJ2-7	TRBV2	TGTGCCAGCAGTCGACAGGGGGGAACCTACGAGCAGTACTTC	CASSRQGGTYEQYF
TRBD2	few	TRBJ2-7	TRBV6-1	TGTGCCAGCAGTGAATGGTTGGCGGGAGTGACCTACGAGCAGTACTTC	CASSEWLAGVTYEQYF
TRBD2	-	TRBJ2-7	TRBV20-1	TGCAGTGCTAGCCTCACAGGGACTAGCGGGAGTGAGTACTTC	CSASLTGTSGSEYF
TRBD1	many	TRBJ2-3	TRBV19	TGTGCCAGCTCGGGACAGGGGGTGGGAGATACGCAGTATTTT	CASSGQGVGDTQYF
TRBD1	many	TRBJ2-1	TRBV28	TGTGCCAGCAGCGGGACAGTGACATACAATGAGCAGTTCTTC	CASSGTVTYNEQFF
-	many	TRBJ2-3	TRBV5-1	TGCGCCAGCAGCTTGGGAGGGAGTGCTAGCACAGATACGCAGTATTTT	CASSLGGSASTDTQYF
-	-	TRBJ1-1	TRBV9	TGTGCCAGCAGCGTAGAAGGGTGGGGCACTGAAGCTTTCTTT	CASSVEGWGTEAFF
-	-	TRBJ2-6	TRBV10-2	TGCGCCAGCAGTGCGGGGGCTGGGGCCAACGTATTGACTTTC	CASSAGAGANVLTF
TRBD2	many	TRBJ2-3	TRBV6-1	TGTGCCAGCAGCCCCGGGACTAGCACCGCAGATACGCAGTATTTT	CASSPGTSTADTQYF
TRBD2	-	TRBJ2-1	TRBV7-3	TGTGCCAGCAGCTTAACAGCGGGAGCTGACAATGAGCAGTTCTTC	CASSLTAGADNEQFF
-	many	TRBJ1-1	TRBV20-1	TGCAGTGCTAGAGATATGGCAGGGAACACTGAAGCTTTCTTT	CSARDMAGNTEAFF
-	many	TRBJ2-1	TRBV5-5	TGTGCCAGCAGCCAGCTATACAATGAGCAGTTCTTC	CASSQLYNEQFF
-	many	TRBJ2-6	TRBV7-2	TGTGCCAGCAGCGCTACAAATCCAGGTCCGGCTGGGGCCAACGTCCTGACTTTC	CASSATNPGPAGANVLTF
TRBD1	few	TRBJ1-5	TRBV12-3/TRBV12-4	TGTGCCAGCAGTTCGACAGGGGGCTCGAGCAATCAGCCCCAGCATTTT	CASSSTGGSSNQPQHF
TRBD2	-	TRBJ2-7	TRBV11-3	TGTGCCAGCAGCTTAGTACCTGGCGGGAGCGTCTACGAGCAGTACTTC	CASSLVPGGSVYEQYF
-	few	TRBJ2-5	TRBV12-3/TRBV12-4	TGTGCCAGCAGTTTAGTGTCCATGGAGACCCGGTACTTC	CASSLVSMETRYF
TRBD1	many	TRBJ1-2	TRBV12-5	TGTGCTAGTGGCACGTCCCCGGGACAGGGGACCTATGGCTACACCTTC	CASGTSPGQGTYGYTF
TRBD1	many	TRBJ1-5	TRBV20-1	TGCAGTGCTAGAACAGGGGGGAAGCCCCAGCATTTT	CSARTGGKPQHF
-	few	TRBJ2-5	TRBV28	TGTGCCAGCGTGGGAGCCGCGCTCCCAGATACCCAGTACTTC	CASVGAALPDTQYF
-	many	TRBJ2-5	TRBV5-1	TGCGCCAGCAGCCCCCACAATGAACCTAAAGAGACCCAGTACTTC	CASSPHNEPKETQYF
TRBD1	-	TRBJ1-2	TRBV6-1	TGTGCCAGCAGTGAAGTGACAGGGGGATACGGCTACACCTTC	CASSEVTGGYGYTF
-	-	TRBJ1-2	TRBV12-3/TRBV12-4	TGTGCCAGCAGTCATGACAGGATGGGGGTCTATGGCTACACCTTC	CASSHDRMGVYGYTF
TRBD1	-	TRBJ2-7	TRBV28	TGTGCCAGCAGTTTAAGGACAGGGCCATCCTTCCACGAGCAGTACTTC	CASSLRTGPSFHEQYF
TRBD2	many	TRBJ2-1	TRBV5-4	TGTGCCAGCAGCTGGGGGACTAGCGGGAGGGCTTCCTACAATGAGCAGTTCTTC	CASSWGTSGRASYNEQFF
-	many	TRBJ2-5	TRBV18	TGTGCCAGCTCACCAGGGACCCGAGAGACCCAGTACTTC	CASSPGTRETQYF
-	few	TRBJ2-7	TRBV12-3/TRBV12-4	TGTGCCAGCAGTTTTGGCGGGGACACACTACAGTACTTC	CASSFGGDTLQYF
-	many	TRBJ2-1	TRBV10-1	TGCGCCAGCAGTGAAAGGGGGGCCTACAATGAGCAGTTCTTC	CASSERGAYNEQFF
-	medium-sized	TRBJ2-7	TRBV6-5	TGTGCCAGCAGTTACCAGGGGCAGGGGATCTACGAGCAGTACTTC	CASSYQGQGIYEQYF
-	-	TRBJ2-7	TRBV6-1	TGTGCCAGCAGTCCGTGGGACGGCTCCTACGAGCAGTACTTC	CASSPWDGSYEQYF
-	medium-sized	TRBJ2-7	TRBV6-1	TGTGCCAGCAGCCGTCCCGGTCTCATGGAGTACTTC	CASSRPGLMEYF
-	-	TRBJ2-7	TRBV7-2	TGTGCCGGCAGTTACGGAAAGGGGCCCTACGAGCAGTACTTC	CAGSYGKGPYEQYF
TRBD2	few	TRBJ2-7	TRBV12-3/TRBV12-4	TGTGCCAGCAGTTTCGAGCGGGAGTACAACGAGCAGTACTTC	CASSFEREYNEQYF
-	many	TRBJ1-2	TRBV18	TGTGCCAGCTCACCAGTTCGGGCAGGCGACTATGGCTACACCTTC	CASSPVRAGDYGYTF